This T cell receptor (beta chain) was observed in a study of blood T cell repertoires in COVID-19. About the research overall: Samples representing acute and convalescent COVID-19 were sourced from the United States, Italy and Spain.

Original analysis: Amplification with reference gene primers provided the estimates of nucleated cell counts. The method was immunoSEQ multiplex PCR; TCRdb's version includes in-frame clones alone and lacks a portion of them. D and trimming were read from the DNA, whereas the V and J calls and clone size are those reported in that table. Among about 200,000 clones listed, 65% to 85% were seen once. This CDR3 spans 14 amino acids. The germline V gene has CDR1 MNHEY and CDR2 SMNVEV (reference sequence). V was clipped by 3 bases and J by 8 bases, with 13 bases between them. J is TRBJ1-4 and V is TRBV27, with a tentative D call TRBD1 (5 bases). Source material: PBMCs or T cells enriched from blood (not recorded which). The origin of this receptor is a woman aged 35 to 49 with acute COVID-19. The CDR3 nucleotides read TGTGCCAGCAGTTTCGGGGGGTTGAAAGAAAAACTGTTTTTT. Its translation: CASSFGGLKEKLFF.